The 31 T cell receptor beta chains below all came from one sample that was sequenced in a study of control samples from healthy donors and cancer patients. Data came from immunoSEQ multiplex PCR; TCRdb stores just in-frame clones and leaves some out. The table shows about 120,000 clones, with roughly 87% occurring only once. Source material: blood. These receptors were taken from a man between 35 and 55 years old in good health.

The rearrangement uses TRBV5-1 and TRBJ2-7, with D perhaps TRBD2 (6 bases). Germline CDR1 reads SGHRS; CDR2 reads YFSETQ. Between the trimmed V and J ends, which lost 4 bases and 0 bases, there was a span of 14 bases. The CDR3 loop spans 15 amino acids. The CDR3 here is CASSPGTAGSYEQYF. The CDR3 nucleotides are TGCGCCAGCAGCCCAGGTACAGCGGGCTCCTACGAGCAGTACTTC.

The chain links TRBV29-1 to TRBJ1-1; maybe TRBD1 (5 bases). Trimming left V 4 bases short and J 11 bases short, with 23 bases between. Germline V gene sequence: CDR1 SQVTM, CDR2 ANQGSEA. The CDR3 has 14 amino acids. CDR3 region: CSVGTPGGGGFAFF. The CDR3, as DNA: TGCAGCGTTGGGACCCCGGGGGGAGGCGGCTTCGCTTTCTTT.

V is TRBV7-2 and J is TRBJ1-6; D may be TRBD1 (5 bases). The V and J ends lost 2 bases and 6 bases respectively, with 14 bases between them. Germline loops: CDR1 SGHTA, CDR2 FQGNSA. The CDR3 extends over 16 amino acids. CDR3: CASSLRGRDPNSPLHF. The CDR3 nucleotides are TGTGCCAGCAGCTTAAGGGGTCGGGACCCTAATTCACCCCTCCACTTT. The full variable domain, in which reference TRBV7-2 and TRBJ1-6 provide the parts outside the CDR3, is GAGVSQSPSNKVTEKGKDVELRCDPISGHTALYWYRQSLGQGLEFLIYFQGNSAPDKSGLPSDRFSAERTGGSVSTLTIQRTQQEDSAVYLCASSLRGRDPNSPLHFGNGTRLTVT.

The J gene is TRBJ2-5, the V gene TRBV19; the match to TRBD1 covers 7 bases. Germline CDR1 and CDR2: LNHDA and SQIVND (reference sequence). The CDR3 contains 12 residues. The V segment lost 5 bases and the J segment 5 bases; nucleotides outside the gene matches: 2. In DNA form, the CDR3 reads TGTGCCAGTAGTGACAGGGCGGAGACCCAGTACTTC. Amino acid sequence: CASSDRAETQYF.

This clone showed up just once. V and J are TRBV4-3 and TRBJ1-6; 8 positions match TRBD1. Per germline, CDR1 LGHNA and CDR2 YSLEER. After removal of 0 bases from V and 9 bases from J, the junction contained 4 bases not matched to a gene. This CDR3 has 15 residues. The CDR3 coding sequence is TGCGCCAGCAGCCAAGATTCAGGGGGCGGTTCACCCCTCCACTTT. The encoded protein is CASSQDSGGGSPLHF.

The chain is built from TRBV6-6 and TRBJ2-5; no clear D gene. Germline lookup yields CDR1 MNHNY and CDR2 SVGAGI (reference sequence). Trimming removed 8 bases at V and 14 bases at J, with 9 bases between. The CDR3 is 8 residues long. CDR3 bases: TGTGCCAGCGGAAACTTTTACTTC. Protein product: CASGNFYF.

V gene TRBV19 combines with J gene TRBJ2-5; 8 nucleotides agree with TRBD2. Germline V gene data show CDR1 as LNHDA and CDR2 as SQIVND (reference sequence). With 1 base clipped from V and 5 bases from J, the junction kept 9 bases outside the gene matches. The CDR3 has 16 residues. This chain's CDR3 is CASSIGTSPSGETQYF. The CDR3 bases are TGTGCCAGTAGTATAGGGACTAGCCCGTCGGGTGAGACCCAGTACTTC.

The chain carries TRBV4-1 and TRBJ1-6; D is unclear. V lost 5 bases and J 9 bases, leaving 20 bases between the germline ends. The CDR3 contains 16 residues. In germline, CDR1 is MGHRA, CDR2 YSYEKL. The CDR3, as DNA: TGCGCCAGCAGCGGGAACCTGGCCGTAGAGAGTTCACCCCTCCACTTT. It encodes CASSGNLAVESSPLHF.

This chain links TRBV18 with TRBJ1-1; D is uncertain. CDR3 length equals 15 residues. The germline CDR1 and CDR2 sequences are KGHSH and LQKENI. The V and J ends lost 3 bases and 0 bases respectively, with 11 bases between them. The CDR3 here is CASSPVLGLNTEAFF. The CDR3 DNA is TGTGCCAGCTCACCCGTTCTAGGGCTGAACACTGAAGCTTTCTTT. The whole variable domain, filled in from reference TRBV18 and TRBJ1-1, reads NAGVMQNPRHLVRRRGQEARLRCSPMKGHSHVYWYRQLPEEGLKFMVYLQKENIIDESGMPKERFSAEFPKEGPSILRIQQVVRGDSAAYFCASSPVLGLNTEAFFGQGTRLTVV.

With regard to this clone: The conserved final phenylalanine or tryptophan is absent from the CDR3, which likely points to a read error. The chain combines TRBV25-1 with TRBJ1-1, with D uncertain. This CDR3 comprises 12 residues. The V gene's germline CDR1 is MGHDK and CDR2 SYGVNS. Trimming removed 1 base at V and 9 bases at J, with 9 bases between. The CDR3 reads CASSESVFKAFL. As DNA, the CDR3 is TGTGCCAGCAGTGAATCAGTATTTAAAGCTTTCCTT.

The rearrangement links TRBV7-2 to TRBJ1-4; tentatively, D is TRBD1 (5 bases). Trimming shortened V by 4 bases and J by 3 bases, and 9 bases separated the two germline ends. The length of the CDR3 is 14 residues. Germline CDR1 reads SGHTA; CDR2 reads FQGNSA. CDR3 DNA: TGTGCCAGCAGCTGGGGGGGGGCTAATGAAAAACTGTTTTTT. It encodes CASSWGGANEKLFF.

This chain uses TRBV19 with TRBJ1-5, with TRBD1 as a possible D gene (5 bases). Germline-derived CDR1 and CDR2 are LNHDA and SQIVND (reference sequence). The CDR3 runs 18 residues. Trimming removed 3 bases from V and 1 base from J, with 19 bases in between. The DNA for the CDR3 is TGTGCCAGTAGTATCCCTGCGCAGGGAGGCCTCAGCAATCAGCCCCAGCATTTT. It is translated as CASSIPAQGGLSNQPQHF.

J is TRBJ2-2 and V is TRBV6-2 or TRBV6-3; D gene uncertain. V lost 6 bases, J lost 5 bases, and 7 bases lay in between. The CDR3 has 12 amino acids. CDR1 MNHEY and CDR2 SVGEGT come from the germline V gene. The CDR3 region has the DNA TGTGCCAGCAGCCCCGTAACCGGGGAGCTGTTTTTT. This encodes CASSPVTGELFF.

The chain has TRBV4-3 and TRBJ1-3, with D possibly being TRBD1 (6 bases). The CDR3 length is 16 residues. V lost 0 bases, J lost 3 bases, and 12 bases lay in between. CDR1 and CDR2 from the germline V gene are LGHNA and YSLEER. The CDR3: CASSQEKTGIGNTIYF. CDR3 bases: TGCGCCAGCAGCCAAGAAAAGACAGGTATTGGAAACACCATATATTTT.

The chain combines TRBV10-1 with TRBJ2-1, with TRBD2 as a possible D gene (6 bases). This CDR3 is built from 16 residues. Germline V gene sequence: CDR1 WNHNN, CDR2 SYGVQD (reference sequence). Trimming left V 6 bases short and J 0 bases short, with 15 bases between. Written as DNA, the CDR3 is TGCGCCAGCAGCGAAGGAGGGCTTTTCTCCTACAATGAGCAGTTCTTC. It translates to CASSEGGLFSYNEQFF.

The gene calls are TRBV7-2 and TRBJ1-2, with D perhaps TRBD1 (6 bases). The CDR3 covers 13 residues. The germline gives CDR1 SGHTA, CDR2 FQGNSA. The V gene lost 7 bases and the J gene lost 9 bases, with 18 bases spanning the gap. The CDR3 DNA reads TGTGCCAGCACCAACGACAGGACTATGAGCTACACCTTC. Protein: CASTNDRTMSYTF.

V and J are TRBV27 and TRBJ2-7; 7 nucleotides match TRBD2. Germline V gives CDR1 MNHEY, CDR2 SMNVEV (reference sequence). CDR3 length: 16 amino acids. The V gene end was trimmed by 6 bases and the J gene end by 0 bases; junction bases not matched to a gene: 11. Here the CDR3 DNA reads TGTGCCAGCAGCCAGACGGGGGGTCTGAGCTCCTACGAGCAGTACTTC. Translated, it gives CASSQTGGLSSYEQYF.

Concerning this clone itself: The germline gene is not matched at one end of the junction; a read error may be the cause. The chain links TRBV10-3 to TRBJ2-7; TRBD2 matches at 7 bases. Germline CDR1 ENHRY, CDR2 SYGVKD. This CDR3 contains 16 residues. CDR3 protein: CADLPGRGDPSCEQYF. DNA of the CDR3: TGTGCCGATCTTCCGGGACGGGGGGATCCATCCTGCGAGCAGTACTTC.

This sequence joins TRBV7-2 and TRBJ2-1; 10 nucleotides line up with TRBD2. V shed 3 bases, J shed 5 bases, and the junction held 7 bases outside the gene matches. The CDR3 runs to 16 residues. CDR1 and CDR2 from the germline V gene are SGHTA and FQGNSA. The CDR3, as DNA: TGTGCCAGCAGCTTCTTTAGCGGGGGGCGGGACAATGAGCAGTTCTTC. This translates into CASSFFSGGRDNEQFF.

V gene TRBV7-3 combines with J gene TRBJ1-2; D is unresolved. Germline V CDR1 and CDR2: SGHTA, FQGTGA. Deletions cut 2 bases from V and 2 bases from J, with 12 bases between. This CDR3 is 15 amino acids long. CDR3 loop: CASSLSSLENYGYTF. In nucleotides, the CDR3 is TGTGCCAGCAGCTTATCATCCCTAGAAAACTATGGCTACACCTTC.

DNA for the CDR3: TGTGCCAGCAGTTATACAGCCGCTAGCAATCAGCCCCAGCATTTT. This gives the protein CASSYTAASNQPQHF. This chain uses TRBV6-5 with TRBJ1-5; D is unresolved. CDR3 length: 15 amino acids. V was clipped by 3 bases and J by 0 bases, with 9 bases between them. Germline V gives CDR1 MNHEY, CDR2 SVGAGI.

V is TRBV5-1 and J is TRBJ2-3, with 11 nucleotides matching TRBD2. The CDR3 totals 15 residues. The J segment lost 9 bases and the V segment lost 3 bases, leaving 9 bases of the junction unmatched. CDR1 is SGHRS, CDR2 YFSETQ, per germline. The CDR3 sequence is CASSSVAGGAGTQYF. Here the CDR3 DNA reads TGCGCCAGCAGCTCCGTAGCGGGGGGGGCAGGGACGCAGTATTTT.

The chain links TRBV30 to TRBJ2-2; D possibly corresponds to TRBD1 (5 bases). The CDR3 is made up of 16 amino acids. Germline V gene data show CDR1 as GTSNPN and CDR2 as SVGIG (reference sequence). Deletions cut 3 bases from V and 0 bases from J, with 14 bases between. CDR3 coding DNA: TGTGCCTGGAGGGGGCTGTGGGCGGCGAACACCGGGGAGCTGTTTTTT. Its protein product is CAWRGLWAANTGELFF.

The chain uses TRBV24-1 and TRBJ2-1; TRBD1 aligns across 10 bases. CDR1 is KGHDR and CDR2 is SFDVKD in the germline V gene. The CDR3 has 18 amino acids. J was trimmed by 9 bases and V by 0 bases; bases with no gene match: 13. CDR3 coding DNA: TGTGCCACCAGTGATTTGCGAGTCCGGGACAGGGGTAAGGGTGAGCAGTTCTTC. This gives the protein CATSDLRVRDRGKGEQFF.

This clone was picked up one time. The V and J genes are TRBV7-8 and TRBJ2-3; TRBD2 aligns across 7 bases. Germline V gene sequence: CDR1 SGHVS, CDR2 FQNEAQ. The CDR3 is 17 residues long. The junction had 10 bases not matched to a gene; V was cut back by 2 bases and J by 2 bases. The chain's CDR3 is CASSLKFWEGDTDTQYF. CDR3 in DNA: TGTGCCAGCAGCTTAAAGTTCTGGGAGGGAGACACAGATACGCAGTATTTT.

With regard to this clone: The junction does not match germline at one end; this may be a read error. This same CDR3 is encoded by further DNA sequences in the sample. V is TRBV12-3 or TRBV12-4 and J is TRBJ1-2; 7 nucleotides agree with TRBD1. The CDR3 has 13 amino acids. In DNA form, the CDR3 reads TGTGCCAGCAGCTTAGGGACAGACTATGGCTACACCTTC. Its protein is CASSLGTDYGYTF.

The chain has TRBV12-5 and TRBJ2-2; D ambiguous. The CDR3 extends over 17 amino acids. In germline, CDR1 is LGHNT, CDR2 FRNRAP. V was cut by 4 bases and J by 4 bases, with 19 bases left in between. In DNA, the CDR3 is TGTGCTAGTGGTTCGCGCTCCATAGTAGGCGGCACCGGGGAGCTGTTTTTT. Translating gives CASGSRSIVGGTGELFF.

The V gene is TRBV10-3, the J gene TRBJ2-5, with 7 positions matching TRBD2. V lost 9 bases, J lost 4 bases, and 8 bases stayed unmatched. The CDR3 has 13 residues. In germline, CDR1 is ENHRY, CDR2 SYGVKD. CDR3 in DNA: TGTGCCATTTCAGATGGGGAGGGAGAGACCCAGTACTTC. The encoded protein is CAISDGEGETQYF.

The CDR3 coding sequence is TGCGCCAGCAGCCCGGGACAGGGAATTGACTATGGCTACACCTTC. Encoded protein: CASSPGQGIDYGYTF. J is TRBJ1-2 and V is TRBV4-1; 9 bases line up with TRBD1. Germline V gene data show CDR1 as MGHRA and CDR2 as YSYEKL. Unmatched junction bases numbered 6, after V lost 4 bases and J lost 3 bases. This CDR3 comprises 15 residues.

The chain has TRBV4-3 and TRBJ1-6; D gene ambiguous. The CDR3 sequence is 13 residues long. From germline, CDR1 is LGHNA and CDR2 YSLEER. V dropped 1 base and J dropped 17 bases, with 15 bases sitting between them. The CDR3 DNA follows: TGCGCCAGCAGCCAAGCTCGCGGCTCATCCTTCCACTTT. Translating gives CASSQARGSSFHF.

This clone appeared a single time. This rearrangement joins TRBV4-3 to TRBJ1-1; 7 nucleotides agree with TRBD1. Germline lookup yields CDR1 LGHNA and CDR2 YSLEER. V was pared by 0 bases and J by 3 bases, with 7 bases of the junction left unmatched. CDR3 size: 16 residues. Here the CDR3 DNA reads TGCGCCAGCAGCCAAGATCTAGGGCAGGGGGACACTGAAGCTTTCTTT. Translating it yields CASSQDLGQGDTEAFF.